Each of the 13 T cell receptor beta chains below was sequenced from the same sample in a study of CD8 T cells in ankylosing spondylitis. What these receptors recognize is not known. TCRdb called the 5' RACE reads again in MiXCR, with one record for every CDR3 protein. The sample contains hundreds of thousands of distinct CDR3 sequences, roughly 27% of which appear only once. Overall study findings and caveats: In ankylosing spondylitis blood, a motif of roughly 8 highly homologous TCR beta variants appeared characteristic.

The material sequenced was blood, either unsorted or a sorted T cell fraction (not recorded which). Source of these receptors: a male donor with ankylosing spondylitis.

V is TRBV6-1 and J is TRBJ2-1; D unclear. This CDR3 spans 14 amino acids. V was cut by 6 bases and J by 8 bases, with 17 bases left in between. Germline-derived CDR1 and CDR2 are MNHNS and SASEGT. Here the CDR3 DNA reads TGTGCCAGCAGCTGGACCGATCCTCGCCATGAGCAGTTCTTC. This codes for CASSWTDPRHEQFF.

This clonotype appeared a few times. The chain combines TRBV3-1 with TRBJ2-3; no definite D call. This CDR3 has 14 residues. The V end lost 4 bases, the J end lost 4 bases, and 12 bases lay between the germline ends. The germline V gene encodes CDR1 LGHDT and CDR2 YNNKEL (reference sequence). CDR3 in DNA: TGTGCCAGCAGCCCCCCAAGAAGGGCAGATACGCAGTATTTT. Amino acid sequence: CASSPPRRADTQYF.

This clonotype has just a few counts. DNA of the CDR3: TGTGCCAGCAGCCAATTTGTGGGACATTCACCCCTCCACTTT. It specifies CASSQFVGHSPLHF. The J gene is TRBJ1-6, the V gene TRBV3-1; tentatively, D is TRBD1 (5 bases). This CDR3 comprises 14 residues. The germline V gene encodes CDR1 LGHDT and CDR2 YNNKEL (reference sequence). Trimming stripped 2 bases from V and 8 bases from J, with 10 bases between.

The V call is TRBV7-9, the J call TRBJ1-2; the D gene is possibly TRBD1 (5 bases). Trimming took off 1 base at V and 7 bases at J, with 13 bases between the two ends. CDR1 is SEHNR, CDR2 FQNEAQ, per germline (reference sequence). This CDR3 comprises 14 residues. The CDR3, as DNA: TGTGCCAGCAGCTTAGGCGACAGCCATTCTGGCTACACCTTC. Translation gives CASSLGDSHSGYTF.

The V gene is TRBV27, the J gene TRBJ1-2, with unresolved D. Germline CDR1 and CDR2: MNHEY and SMNVEV (reference sequence). The V end was cut by 4 bases, the J end by 8 bases, with 14 bases between. The CDR3 contains 13 residues. The CDR3 reads CASSSRTWEGYTF. The CDR3 DNA is TGTGCCAGCAGTTCTCGGACTTGGGAGGGCTACACCTTC.

The chain combines TRBV5-1 with TRBJ2-3, with 7 positions matching TRBD2. This CDR3 is built from 16 residues. Germline CDR1 is SGHRS and CDR2 is YFSETQ. Trimming removed 2 bases from V and 0 bases from J; junction bases left unmatched: 6. The CDR3 sequence is CASSFRGTTSTDTQYF. The CDR3 DNA reads as TGCGCCAGCAGCTTCCGAGGGACTACTAGCACAGATACGCAGTATTTT.

This clonotype was detected only a few times. The gene calls are TRBV5-1 and TRBJ2-2; 8 bases fit TRBD2. After removal of 0 bases from V and 1 base from J, the junction contained 5 bases not matched to a gene. There are 17 residues in the CDR3. Germline V CDR1 and CDR2: SGHRS, YFSETQ. CDR3 amino acids: CASSLVAGGLNTGELFF. DNA for the CDR3: TGCGCCAGCAGCTTGGTGGCGGGAGGCCTGAACACCGGGGAGCTGTTTTTT.

DNA of the CDR3: TGCAGCGTTGGGGGACAGGTAAACGAGCAGTACTTC. Encoded protein: CSVGGQVNEQYF. The chain combines TRBV29-1 with TRBJ2-7, with TRBD1 matching over 8 bases. V shed 4 bases, J shed 5 bases, and the junction held 4 bases outside the gene matches. The CDR3 spans 12 residues. Germline CDR1 and CDR2: SQVTM and ANQGSEA.

This clonotype was counted many times. The rearrangement joins TRBV20-1 to TRBJ2-3; 10 nucleotides agree with TRBD2. Germline-derived CDR1 and CDR2 are DFQATT and SNEGSKA (reference sequence). This CDR3 has 14 residues. V was clipped by 0 bases and J by 5 bases; unmatched bases: 2. The CDR3 reads CSARELAGVDTQYF. DNA of the CDR3: TGCAGTGCTAGAGAGCTAGCGGGAGTAGATACGCAGTATTTT.

This clonotype was counted ten times or more. V gene TRBV5-1 combines with J gene TRBJ2-1; tentatively, D is TRBD1 or TRBD2 (5 bases each). Germline V gives CDR1 SGHRS, CDR2 YFSETQ. V lost 4 bases, J lost 9 bases, and 20 bases lay in between. The CDR3 runs to 15 residues. The CDR3 DNA is TGCGCCAGCAGCGTCCTCAGTGGGACGAATAGTGAGCAGTTCTTC. Its protein product is CASSVLSGTNSEQFF. Supplemented by reference TRBV5-1 and TRBJ2-1, the full variable domain reads KAGVTQTPRYLIKTRGQQVTLSCSPISGHRSVSWYQQTPGQGLQFLFEYFSETQRNKGNFPGRFSGRQFSNSRSEMNVSTLELGDSALYLCASSVLSGTNSEQFFGPGTRLTVL.

This chain joins TRBV12-3 or TRBV12-4 and TRBJ1-2; no firm D call. The CDR3 runs to 13 residues. V was pared by 3 bases and J by 1 base, with 6 bases between. The CDR3 bases are TGTGCCAGCAGTTTTCGCGTTAACTATGGCTACACCTTC. It translates to CASSFRVNYGYTF.

The J gene is TRBJ2-1, the V gene TRBV29-1, with TRBD2 matching over 10 bases. Germline CDR1 SQVTM, CDR2 ANQGSEA. V lost 4 bases, J lost 8 bases, and 11 bases stayed unmatched. The CDR3 spans 15 residues. This CDR3 is CSVGPSGSRGDEQFF. The CDR3, as DNA: TGCAGCGTTGGACCTAGCGGGAGTAGGGGCGATGAGCAGTTCTTC.

This clonotype has more than one count but fewer than ten. The V gene is TRBV5-1, the J gene TRBJ2-5, with 11 bases identical to TRBD2. The ends lost 4 bases at V and 0 bases at J; junction bases unmatched: 5. Per germline, CDR1 SGHRS and CDR2 YFSETQ. The CDR3 loop spans 16 amino acids. Here the CDR3 DNA reads TGCGCCAGCAGCCAGGGACTAGCGGAGAACCAAGAGACCCAGTACTTC. Translating it yields CASSQGLAENQETQYF.